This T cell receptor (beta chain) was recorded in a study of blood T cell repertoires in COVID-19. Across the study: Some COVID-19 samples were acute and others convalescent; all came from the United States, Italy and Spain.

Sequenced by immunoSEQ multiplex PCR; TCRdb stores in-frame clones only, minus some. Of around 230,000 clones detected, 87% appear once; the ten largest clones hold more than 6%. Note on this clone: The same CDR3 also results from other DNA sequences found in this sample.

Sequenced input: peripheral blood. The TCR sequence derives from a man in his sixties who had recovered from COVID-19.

The CDR3 bases are TGTGCCAGTACAAGGACTAGCGGTGTCTACAATGAGCAGTTCTTC. Protein product: CASTRTSGVYNEQFF. The V gene is TRBV19, the J gene TRBJ2-1; 10 positions agree with TRBD2. This CDR3 region has 15 residues. Germline V CDR1 and CDR2: LNHDA, SQIVND (reference sequence). The junction had 6 bases not matched to a gene; V was cut back by 7 bases and J by 3 bases. The full variable domain, in which reference TRBV19 and TRBJ2-1 provide the parts outside the CDR3, is DGGITQSPKYLFRKEGQNVTLSCEQNLNHDAMYWYRQDPGQGLRLIYYSQIVNDFQKGDIAEGYSVSREKKESFPLTVTSAQKNPTAFYLCASTRTSGVYNEQFFGPGTRLTVL.